The clone carrying this T cell receptor (beta chain) appeared once. Data came from immunoSEQ multiplex PCR; TCRdb stores just in-frame clones and leaves some out. The data hold 200,000 to 250,000 clones, with roughly 85% observed a single time. Enrolled through a virtual design, the participants were between 18 and 89 years of age and came from roughly 22 US areas. Membership in each cohort depended on participant-reported clinical history. V gave up 1 base and J gave up 0 bases, with 3 bases separating them. CDR3 length equals 15 residues. Germline V gene lookup returns CDR1 KGHDR and CDR2 SFDVKD. These data belong to a study of blood T cell repertoires in COVID-19. Study-wide context: The study drew acute and convalescent COVID-19 samples from the United States, Italy and Spain.

The sequencing sample was made of PBMCs or T cells enriched from blood (not recorded which). This receptor was obtained from a man younger than 40 who had recovered from COVID-19. J is TRBJ2-6 and V is TRBV24-1; no clear D. The CDR3 sequence: CATSDFSSGANVLTF. The CDR3 nucleotides read TGTGCCACCAGTGATTTCTCCTCTGGGGCCAACGTCCTGACTTTC.